This TCR beta chain was recovered during a study of shared clonotypes between healthy human individuals. The wider study: CD4 naive and CD4 memory each took three plates per donor, while CD8 naive took two and CD8 memory one. Whole-study findings and limits: Approximately 5.4% of naive CD4 clonotypes were common to four donors. Compared with clonotypes that all four donors shared, non-shared clonotypes had lower generation probabilities.

CD45RO-negative CD8 cells positively selected for CCR7 made up the naive population, which excluded terminally differentiated effector memory CD45RA+ cells. Method: immunoSEQ multiplex PCR; TCRdb's copy keeps in-frame clones and lacks some. The sample carries hundreds of thousands of clones, approximately 95% recorded once. The CDR3 is made up of 19 amino acids. CDR1 and CDR2 (germline): SGHNT, YYREEE (reference sequence). Trimming removed 4 bases from V and 3 bases from J, with 23 bases in between. Comments on this clone: What it recognizes is unknown.

This clonotype originated in a woman aged 25 to 39 in good health. Sample: naive CD8+ T cells sorted from blood. V is TRBV5-4 and J is TRBJ2-6; D is perhaps TRBD1 or TRBD2 (5 bases each). Here the CDR3 DNA reads TGTGCCAGCAGCGTCGGGACGGGCCCCATGGGATTTGGGGCCAACGTCCTGACTTTC. It translates to CASSVGTGPMGFGANVLTF.